This is a list of T cell receptor beta chains from one sample in a study of cytomegalovirus exposure and HLA in healthy donors. Only in-frame clones appear in the TCRdb table, and some are missing; sequencing was by immunoSEQ multiplex PCR. The data contain 150,000 to 200,000 clones, about 84% of them singletons. Source material: PBMCs. The origin of the receptors is a woman aged 18 to 35 in good health and CMV-seronegative. Each CDR3 is given with its conserved first and last residue. The D gene is left open where the match is weak. Rows give clone size only sometimes, using once, few, many, or a class for an expanded clone.

v_call: TRBV18
d_call: NA
j_call: TRBJ2-3
clone_size: once
cdr3_nt: TGTGCCAGCTCACCAGGTGGAGCAGATACGCAGTATTTT
cdr3_aa: CASSPGGADTQYF

v_call: TRBV29-1
d_call: TRBD1
j_call: TRBJ1-2
clone_size: NA
cdr3_nt: TGCAGCGTTGGACAGGGGAGTGGCTACACCTTC
cdr3_aa: CSVGQGSGYTF

v_call: TRBV9
d_call: NA
j_call: TRBJ1-4
clone_size: NA
cdr3_nt: TGTGCCAGCAGCGTCTCTCCAGGAATTAATGAAAAACTGTTTTTT
cdr3_aa: CASSVSPGINEKLFF

v_call: TRBV21-1
d_call: NA
j_call: TRBJ2-2
clone_size: NA
cdr3_nt: TGTGCCAGCAGATTCAGGGGAGATAACACCGGGGAGCTGTTTTTT
cdr3_aa: CASRFRGDNTGELFF

v_call: TRBV14
d_call: NA
j_call: TRBJ2-1
clone_size: NA
cdr3_nt: TGTGCCAGCAGCCAAATCAGGTTCGGTGAGCAGTTCTTC
cdr3_aa: CASSQIRFGEQFF

v_call: TRBV18
d_call: NA
j_call: TRBJ2-7
clone_size: once
cdr3_nt: TGTGCCAGCTCACCTCCGGCAGGCTCCTACGAGCAGTACTTC
cdr3_aa: CASSPPAGSYEQYF

v_call: TRBV4-2
d_call: TRBD1
j_call: TRBJ1-1
clone_size: NA
cdr3_nt: TGTGCCAGCAGCCAAAGTCCCGGGACAGGAGTGAACACTGAAGCTTTCTTT
cdr3_aa: CASSQSPGTGVNTEAFF

v_call: TRBV5-1
d_call: TRBD1
j_call: TRBJ2-1
clone_size: once
cdr3_nt: TGCGCCAGCAGCTCGGACAGGGAAAATGAGCAGTTCTTC
cdr3_aa: CASSSDRENEQFF

v_call: TRBV18
d_call: TRBD1
j_call: TRBJ2-7
clone_size: NA
cdr3_nt: TGTGCCAGCTCACACAGGGGGCCCCTTTCGGACTACGAGCAGTACTTC
cdr3_aa: CASSHRGPLSDYEQYF

v_call: TRBV6-6
d_call: TRBD2
j_call: TRBJ2-1
clone_size: NA
cdr3_nt: TGTGCCAGCAGTTTCACTAGCGGGGGCTACAATGAGCAGTTCTTC
cdr3_aa: CASSFTSGGYNEQFF

v_call: TRBV2
d_call: TRBD1
j_call: TRBJ1-5
clone_size: NA
cdr3_nt: TGTGCCAGCAGGGGCCTGACAGGGACCAGCAATCAGCCCCAGCATTTT
cdr3_aa: CASRGLTGTSNQPQHF

v_call: TRBV5-1
d_call: NA
j_call: TRBJ2-7
clone_size: NA
cdr3_nt: TGCGCCAGCAGCCGCCCTGAGCGACGATCCTACGAGCAGTACTTC
cdr3_aa: CASSRPERRSYEQYF

v_call: TRBV7-2
d_call: TRBD2
j_call: TRBJ2-7
clone_size: NA
cdr3_nt: TGTGCCAGCAGCTTAACTCGGACTAGCGGGAACCTCTTCCACGAGCAGTACTTC
cdr3_aa: CASSLTRTSGNLFHEQYF

v_call: TRBV5-8
d_call: TRBD1
j_call: TRBJ2-7
clone_size: NA
cdr3_nt: TGTGCCAGCAGCCCGAACACACCCGGACAGGGGAAGGACGAGCAGTACTTC
cdr3_aa: CASSPNTPGQGKDEQYF

v_call: TRBV15
d_call: NA
j_call: TRBJ2-1
clone_size: NA
cdr3_nt: TGTGCCATCAGCAACCCGGGCCGGACTGCTAGCGTTCGCAATGAGCAGTTCTTC
cdr3_aa: CAISNPGRTASVRNEQFF

v_call: TRBV7-9
d_call: NA
j_call: TRBJ2-2
clone_size: once
cdr3_nt: TGTGCCAGCAGCCTGGGGGCCTTTGAGCTGTTTTTT
cdr3_aa: CASSLGAFELFF

v_call: TRBV27
d_call: NA
j_call: TRBJ2-7
clone_size: NA
cdr3_nt: TGTGCCAGCAGTCCGCCCTACCAAGAGGGCGGCTACGAGCAGTACTTC
cdr3_aa: CASSPPYQEGGYEQYF

v_call: TRBV5-1
d_call: NA
j_call: TRBJ2-7
clone_size: NA
cdr3_nt: TGCGCCAGCAGCTTGGGCGGCGCCAACTCCTACGAGCAGTACTTC
cdr3_aa: CASSLGGANSYEQYF

v_call: TRBV25-1
d_call: NA
j_call: TRBJ2-5
clone_size: NA
cdr3_nt: TGTGCCAGCAGTCCCCGACAGCGAACCTGGGAGACCCAGTACTTC
cdr3_aa: CASSPRQRTWETQYF

v_call: TRBV6-6
d_call: TRBD1
j_call: TRBJ2-2
clone_size: NA
cdr3_nt: TGTGCCAGCAGTTACTCGGGACAGTACACCGGGGAGCTGTTTTTT
cdr3_aa: CASSYSGQYTGELFF

v_call: TRBV5-4
d_call: NA
j_call: TRBJ1-2
clone_size: NA
cdr3_nt: TGTGCCAGCAGCTTGGCTGGGAGGCAGGACTATGGCTACACCTTC
cdr3_aa: CASSLAGRQDYGYTF

v_call: TRBV19
d_call: TRBD1
j_call: TRBJ1-5
clone_size: NA
cdr3_nt: TGTGCCAGCGAAACGGGACAGGGTTTTCGTAATCAGCCCCAGCATTTT
cdr3_aa: CASETGQGFRNQPQHF

v_call: TRBV9
d_call: TRBD2
j_call: TRBJ2-2
clone_size: NA
cdr3_nt: TGTGCCAGCAGCGTAGACCCGCTAGCGGGAGAATCCGGGGAGCTGTTTTTT
cdr3_aa: CASSVDPLAGESGELFF

v_call: TRBV4-1
d_call: TRBD2
j_call: TRBJ2-7
clone_size: NA
cdr3_nt: TGCGCCAGCAGCCAAGTGTGGCTAGCGGGGGGGTACGAGCAGTACTTC
cdr3_aa: CASSQVWLAGGYEQYF

v_call: TRBV7-9
d_call: NA
j_call: TRBJ1-2
clone_size: NA
cdr3_nt: TGTGCCAGCAGCCCCCCCGGCGGAGATTATGGCTACACCTTC
cdr3_aa: CASSPPGGDYGYTF

v_call: TRBV6-6
d_call: NA
j_call: TRBJ2-5
clone_size: few
cdr3_nt: TGTGCCAGCAACCAGCGGAACCAAGAGACCCAGTACTTC
cdr3_aa: CASNQRNQETQYF

v_call: TRBV7-9
d_call: NA
j_call: TRBJ2-7
clone_size: NA
cdr3_nt: TGTGCCAGCAGCTTAGGAGCTAGCTACGAGCAGTACTTC
cdr3_aa: CASSLGASYEQYF

v_call: TRBV4-1
d_call: NA
j_call: TRBJ2-1
clone_size: NA
cdr3_nt: TGCGCCAGCAGCCAACACGGGGTCCGCAATGAGCAGTTCTTC
cdr3_aa: CASSQHGVRNEQFF

v_call: TRBV18
d_call: TRBD1
j_call: TRBJ1-1
clone_size: NA
cdr3_nt: TGTGCCAGCGCACGGACAGGGGGGGACACTGAAGCTTTCTTT
cdr3_aa: CASARTGGDTEAFF